This T cell receptor beta chain was obtained from a study of T cells after yellow fever vaccination. Findings and caveats of the study: Reappearance after the booster was observed for most primary-vaccination clones (96% CD4, over 75% CD8).

TCRdb itself ran the 5' RACE reads through MiXCR, one entry per CDR3 protein. The repertoire holds around 550,000 distinct CDR3 sequences, with about 19% as singletons. The sample holds a few counts of this clonotype. The target antigen is unknown. The CDR3 spans 13 residues. V lost 5 bases, J lost 0 bases, and 10 bases lay in between. The germline gives CDR1 DFQATT, CDR2 SNEGSKA (reference sequence). The chain employs TRBV20-1 and TRBJ2-5; D remains ambiguous. The source is a man aged 30 to 39 who received the YFV17D yellow fever vaccine. The sequencing here drew on PBMCs, taken 15 days after the yellow fever booster vaccination. The CDR3 loop reads CSAALDYQETQYF. The CDR3, as DNA: TGCAGTGCTGCCCTCGACTACCAAGAGACCCAGTACTTC.